There are a few counts of the clone carrying this TCR beta chain. Its antigen is unknown. This specimen belongs to a study of beta chain features in type 1 diabetes. Study-level background: Analysis included 107,917,701 sorted cells drawn from all samples.

Broader study findings: In comparison with healthy donors, patients had naive, central memory and Treg TCRB repertoires that appeared more similar. Shorter TCRB CDR3s, moderately but significantly so, were found in Type 1 diabetes patients in all four CD4+ subsets.

The entirety of the isolated RNA underwent reverse transcription, so expressed TCRB transcripts were sequenced. Clones were read by immunoSEQ multiplex PCR, and TCRdb kept only the in-frame ones, dropping some. This sample has about 700,000 clones, with roughly 13% found just once. This receptor was obtained from a young man with type 1 diabetes. The sample was naive CD4+ T cells from blood.

In nucleotides, the CDR3 is TGTGCCAGCAGCGAGCGGGGGGACCGAACAGATACGCAGTATTTT. It specifies CASSERGDRTDTQYF. The V call is TRBV6-1, the J call TRBJ2-3; 9 bases are shared with TRBD2. Trimming removed 6 bases from V and 3 bases from J; junction bases left unmatched: 7. Germline V gene lookup returns CDR1 MNHNS and CDR2 SASEGT. The CDR3 is made up of 15 amino acids.